These 2 T cell receptor beta chains came from one sample sequenced in a study of spatial heterogeneity in lung cancer. The time point is: sample taken at primary tumor resection. No antigen has been identified for these receptors. Findings of the study overall: How many expanded intratumoral alpha and beta TCRs were present tracked the tumor mutation count, which was a count of nonsynonymous mutations.

TCRdb reprocessed the 5' RACE reads via MiXCR and lists one record per CDR3 protein. The sample carries 20,000 to 25,000 distinct CDR3 sequences, approximately 9.5% recorded once. The sequences come from lung tumor tissue, collected at surgery. All receptors derive from a male donor with early-stage non-small cell lung cancer.

This clonotype showed up many times. This rearrangement joins TRBV11-3 to TRBJ2-2; D gene ambiguous. V was cut by 5 bases and J by 3 bases, with 13 bases left in between. The CDR3 spans 15 residues. The germline gives CDR1 SGHNT, CDR2 YENEEA. The CDR3 loop is CASSLGMLDTGELFF. Here the CDR3 DNA reads TGTGCCAGCAGCCTGGGGATGTTGGACACCGGGGAGCTGTTTTTT.

This clonotype is classed as medium-sized. The rearrangement joins TRBV28 to TRBJ1-1, with D perhaps TRBD1 (6 bases). The length of the CDR3 is 14 residues. The V end lost 8 bases, the J end lost 9 bases, and 22 bases lay between the germline ends. CDR1 and CDR2 from the germline V gene are MDHEN and SYDVKM. This chain's CDR3 is CASLSGSEGGKAFF. Here the CDR3 DNA reads TGTGCCAGCCTGTCGGGGAGCGAAGGGGGGAAAGCTTTCTTT. Together with reference TRBV28 and TRBJ1-1, the CDR3 gives the full variable domain: DVKVTQSSRYLVKRTGEKVFLECVQDMDHENMFWYRQDPGLGLRLIYFSYDVKMKEKGDIPEGYSVSREKKERFSLILESASTNQTSMYLCASLSGSEGGKAFFGQGTRLTVV.